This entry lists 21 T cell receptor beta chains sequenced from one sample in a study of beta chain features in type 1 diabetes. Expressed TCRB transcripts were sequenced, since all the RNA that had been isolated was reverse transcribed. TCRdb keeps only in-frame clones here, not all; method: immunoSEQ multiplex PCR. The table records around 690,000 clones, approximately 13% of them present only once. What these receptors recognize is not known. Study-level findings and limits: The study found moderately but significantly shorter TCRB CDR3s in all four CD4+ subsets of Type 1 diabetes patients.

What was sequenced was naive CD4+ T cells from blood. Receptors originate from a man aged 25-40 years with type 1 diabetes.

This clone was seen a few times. CDR3 sequence (DNA): TGTGCCAGCAGAGCGAACGGGTTTTCACCCCTCCACTTT. Protein product: CASRANGFSPLHF. The genes are TRBV7-9 and TRBJ1-6, with D uncertain. The CDR3 is 13 residues long. V lost 6 bases and J lost 9, with 12 bases in between. Germline-derived CDR1 and CDR2 are SEHNR and FQNEAQ (reference sequence).

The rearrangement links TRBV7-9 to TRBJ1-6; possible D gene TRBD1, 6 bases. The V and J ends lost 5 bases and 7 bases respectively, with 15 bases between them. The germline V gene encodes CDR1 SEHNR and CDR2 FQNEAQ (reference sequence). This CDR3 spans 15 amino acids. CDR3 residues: CASSLTQGDNSPLHF. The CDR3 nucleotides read TGTGCCAGCAGCCTTACACAGGGCGACAATTCACCCCTCCACTTT.

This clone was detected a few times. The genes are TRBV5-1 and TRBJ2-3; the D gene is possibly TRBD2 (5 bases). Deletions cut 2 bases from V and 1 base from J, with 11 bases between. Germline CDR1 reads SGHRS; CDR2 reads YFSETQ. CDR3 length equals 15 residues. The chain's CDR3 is CASSLEGLGTDTQYF. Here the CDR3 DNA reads TGCGCCAGCAGCTTAGAGGGATTGGGCACAGATACGCAGTATTTT.

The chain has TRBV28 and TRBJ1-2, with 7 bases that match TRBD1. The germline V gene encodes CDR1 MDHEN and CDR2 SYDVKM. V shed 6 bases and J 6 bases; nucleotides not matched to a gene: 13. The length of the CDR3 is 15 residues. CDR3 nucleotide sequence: TGTGCCAGCAGACCTACAGGGGAGGGAGGGGATGGCTACACCTTC. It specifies CASRPTGEGGDGYTF.

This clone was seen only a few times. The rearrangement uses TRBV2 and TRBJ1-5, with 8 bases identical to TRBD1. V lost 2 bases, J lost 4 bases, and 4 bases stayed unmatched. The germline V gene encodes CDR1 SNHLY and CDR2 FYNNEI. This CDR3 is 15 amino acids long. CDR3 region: CASSETGGENQPQHF. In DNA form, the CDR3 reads TGTGCCAGCAGTGAAACAGGGGGAGAGAATCAGCCCCAGCATTTT.

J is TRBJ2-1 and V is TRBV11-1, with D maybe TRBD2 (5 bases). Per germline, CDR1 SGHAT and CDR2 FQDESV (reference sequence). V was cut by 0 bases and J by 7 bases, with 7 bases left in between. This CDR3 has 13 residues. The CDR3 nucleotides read TGTGCCAGCAGCTTAGCTCGGGAAAATGAGCAGTTCTTC. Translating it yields CASSLARENEQFF.

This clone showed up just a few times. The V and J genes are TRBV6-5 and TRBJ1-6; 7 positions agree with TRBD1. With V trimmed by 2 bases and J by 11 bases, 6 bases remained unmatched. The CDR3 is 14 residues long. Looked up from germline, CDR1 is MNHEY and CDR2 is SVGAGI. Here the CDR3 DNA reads TGTGCCAGCAGTTACAGGGACAGAGAGCCACCCCTCCACTTT. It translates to CASSYRDREPPLHF.

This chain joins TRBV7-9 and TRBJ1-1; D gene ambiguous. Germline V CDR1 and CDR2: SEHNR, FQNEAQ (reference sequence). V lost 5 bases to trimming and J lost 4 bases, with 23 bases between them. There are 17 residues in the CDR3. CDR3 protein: CASSPSGSSGQSTEAFF. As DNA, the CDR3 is TGTGCCAGCAGCCCTAGCGGCAGCTCAGGTCAGAGCACTGAAGCTTTCTTT.

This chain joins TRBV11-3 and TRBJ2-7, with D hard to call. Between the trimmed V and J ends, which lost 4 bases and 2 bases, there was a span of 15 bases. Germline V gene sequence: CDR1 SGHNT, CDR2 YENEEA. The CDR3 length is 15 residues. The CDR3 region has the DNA TGTGCCAGCAGCTCGGCGGTAGGAACCACCTACGAGCAGTACTTC. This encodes CASSSAVGTTYEQYF.

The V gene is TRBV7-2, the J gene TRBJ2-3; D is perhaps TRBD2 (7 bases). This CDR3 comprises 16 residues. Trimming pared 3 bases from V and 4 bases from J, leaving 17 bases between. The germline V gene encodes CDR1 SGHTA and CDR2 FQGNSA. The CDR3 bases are TGTGCCAGCAGCTTGAGGATCCGGGGGGCATCAGATACGCAGTATTTT. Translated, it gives CASSLRIRGASDTQYF.

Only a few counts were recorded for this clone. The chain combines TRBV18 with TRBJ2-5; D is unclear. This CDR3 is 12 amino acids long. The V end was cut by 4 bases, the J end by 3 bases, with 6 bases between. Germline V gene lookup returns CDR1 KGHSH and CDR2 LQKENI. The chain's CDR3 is CASSQLEETQYF. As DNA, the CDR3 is TGTGCCAGCTCACAACTTGAAGAGACCCAGTACTTC.

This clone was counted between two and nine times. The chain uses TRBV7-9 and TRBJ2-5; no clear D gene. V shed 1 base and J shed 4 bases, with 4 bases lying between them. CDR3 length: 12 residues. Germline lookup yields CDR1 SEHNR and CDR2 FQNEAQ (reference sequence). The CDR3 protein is CASSLVRETQYF. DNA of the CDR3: TGTGCCAGCAGCTTAGTCCGAGAGACCCAGTACTTC. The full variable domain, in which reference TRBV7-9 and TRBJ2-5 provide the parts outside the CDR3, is DTGVSQNPRHKITKRGQNVTFRCDPISEHNRLYWYRQTLGQGPEFLTYFQNEAQLEKSRLLSDRFSAERPKGSFSTLEIQRTEQGDSAMYLCASSLVRETQYFGPGTRLLVL.

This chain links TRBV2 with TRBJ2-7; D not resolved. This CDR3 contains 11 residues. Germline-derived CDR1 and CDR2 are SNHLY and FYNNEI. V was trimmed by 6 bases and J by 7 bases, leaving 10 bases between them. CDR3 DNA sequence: TGTGCCAGCAGGCAAGTTGAGGAGCAGTACTTC. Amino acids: CASRQVEEQYF.

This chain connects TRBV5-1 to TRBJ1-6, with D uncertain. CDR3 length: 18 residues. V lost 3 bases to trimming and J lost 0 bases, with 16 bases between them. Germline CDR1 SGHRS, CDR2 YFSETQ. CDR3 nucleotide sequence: TGCGCCAGCAGCTCCCCGTCGGGGTCGAGCTCCTATAATTCACCCCTCCACTTT. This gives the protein CASSSPSGSSSYNSPLHF. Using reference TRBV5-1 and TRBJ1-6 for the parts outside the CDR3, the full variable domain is KAGVTQTPRYLIKTRGQQVTLSCSPISGHRSVSWYQQTPGQGLQFLFEYFSETQRNKGNFPGRFSGRQFSNSRSEMNVSTLELGDSALYLCASSSPSGSSSYNSPLHFGNGTRLTVT.

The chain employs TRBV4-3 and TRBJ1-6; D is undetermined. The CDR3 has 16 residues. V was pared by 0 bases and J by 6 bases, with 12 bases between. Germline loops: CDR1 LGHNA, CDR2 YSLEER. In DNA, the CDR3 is TGCGCCAGCAGCCAAGAGTATCTCGGGCGTAATTCACCCCTCCACTTT. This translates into CASSQEYLGRNSPLHF.

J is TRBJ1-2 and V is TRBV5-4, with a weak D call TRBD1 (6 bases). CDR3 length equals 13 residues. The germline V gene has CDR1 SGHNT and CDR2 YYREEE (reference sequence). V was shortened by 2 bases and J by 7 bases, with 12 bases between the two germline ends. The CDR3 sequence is CASSFQGNRGYTF. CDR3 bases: TGTGCCAGCAGCTTCCAGGGGAACCGTGGCTACACCTTC.

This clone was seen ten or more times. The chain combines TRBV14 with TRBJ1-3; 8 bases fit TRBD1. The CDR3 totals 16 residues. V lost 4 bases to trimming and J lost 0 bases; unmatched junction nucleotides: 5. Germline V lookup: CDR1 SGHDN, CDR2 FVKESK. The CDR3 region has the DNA TGTGCCAGCAGCCCTCCAGGGGGCAACTCTGGAAACACCATATATTTT. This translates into CASSPPGGNSGNTIYF. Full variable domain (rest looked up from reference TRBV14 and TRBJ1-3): EAGVTQFPSHSVIEKGQTVTLRCDPISGHDNLYWYRRVMGKEIKFLLHFVKESKQDESGMPNNRFLAERTGGTYSTLKVQPAELEDSGVYFCASSPPGGNSGNTIYFGEGSWLTVV.

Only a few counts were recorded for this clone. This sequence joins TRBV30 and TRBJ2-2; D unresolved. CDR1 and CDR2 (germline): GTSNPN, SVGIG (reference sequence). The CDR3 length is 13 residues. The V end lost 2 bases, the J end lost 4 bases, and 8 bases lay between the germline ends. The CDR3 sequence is CAWSWYSTGELFF. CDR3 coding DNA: TGTGCCTGGAGTTGGTACAGCACCGGGGAGCTGTTTTTT.

The CDR3 nucleotides are TGTGCCTGGTCCACAGGGGACGATCAGCCCCAGCATTTT. Protein sequence: CAWSTGDDQPQHF. The chain joins TRBV30 to TRBJ1-5, with 7 bases identical to TRBD1. The CDR3 is made up of 13 amino acids. The germline V gene encodes CDR1 GTSNPN and CDR2 SVGIG (reference sequence). Trimming removed 5 bases from V and 5 bases from J; junction bases left unmatched: 6. Variable domain in full (rest from reference TRBV30 and TRBJ1-5): SQTIHQWPATLVQPVGSPLSLECTVEGTSNPNLYWYRQAAGRGLQLLFYSVGIGQISSEVPQNLSASRPQDRQFILSSKKLLLSDSGFYLCAWSTGDDQPQHFGDGTRLSIL.

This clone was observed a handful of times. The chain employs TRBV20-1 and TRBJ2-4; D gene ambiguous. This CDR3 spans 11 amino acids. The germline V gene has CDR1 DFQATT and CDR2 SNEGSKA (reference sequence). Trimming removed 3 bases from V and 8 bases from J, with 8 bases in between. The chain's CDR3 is CSASNRDIQYF. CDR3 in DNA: TGCAGTGCTAGCAATAGGGACATTCAGTACTTC.

The CDR3 DNA reads TGTGCCAGCAGCGTAGATTGGGGAAGAGATCAGCCCCAGCATTTT. It encodes CASSVDWGRDQPQHF. The rearrangement joins TRBV9 to TRBJ1-5; D ambiguous. V was cut by 0 bases and J by 5 bases, with 12 bases left in between. In germline, CDR1 is SGDLS, CDR2 YYNGEE. The CDR3 has 15 amino acids.